The 22 T cell receptor beta chains below all came from one sample that was sequenced in a study of shared clonotypes between healthy human individuals. Clones were sequenced by immunoSEQ multiplex PCR, and TCRdb holds only the in-frame ones, with some missing. The table has about 380,000 clones, about 96% seen once; the top ten hold 0.32%. The source material was memory CD8+ T cells sorted from blood. The subset here: CD45RO+ cells pooled with CCR7-negative TemRA cells. The receptor source for this set is a man under 40 in good health.

The genes are TRBV5-4 and TRBJ2-7; D gene uncertain. The CDR3 contains 14 residues. CDR1 is SGHNT and CDR2 is YYREEE in the germline V gene (reference sequence). The V and J ends lost 1 base and 3 bases respectively, with 11 bases between them. The CDR3 sequence: CASSLPGRFYEQYF. In DNA form, the CDR3 reads TGTGCCAGCAGCTTGCCCGGCCGATTCTACGAGCAGTACTTC.

The chain combines TRBV7-9 with TRBJ2-2, with D possibly TRBD1 on 5 matching bases. CDR1 and CDR2 (germline): SEHNR, FQNEAQ (reference sequence). This CDR3 spans 14 amino acids. The V end was cut by 6 bases, the J end by 3 bases, with 11 bases between. The CDR3 loop reads CASSSTRDTGELFF. As DNA, the CDR3 is TGTGCCAGCAGTTCCACCAGGGACACCGGGGAGCTGTTTTTT.

The CDR3: CSVKEIAGKNEQFF. The CDR3 DNA reads TGCAGCGTTAAGGAAATAGCGGGAAAAAATGAGCAGTTCTTC. The V and J genes are TRBV29-1 and TRBJ2-1, with TRBD2 matching 8 bases. V was pared by 5 bases and J by 7 bases, with 10 bases of the junction left unmatched. Germline assignment: CDR1 SQVTM and CDR2 ANQGSEA. The CDR3 is 14 amino acids.

The rearrangement links TRBV2 to TRBJ2-1, with TRBD2 matching 13 bases. The CDR3 covers 17 residues. CDR1 and CDR2 from the germline V gene are SNHLY and FYNNEI. V shed 4 bases and J 4 bases; nucleotides not matched to a gene: 7. The CDR3: CASSVTSGRATYNEQFF. In DNA, the CDR3 is TGTGCCAGCAGTGTCACTAGCGGGAGGGCCACGTACAATGAGCAGTTCTTC. The full variable domain, completed using reference TRBV2 and TRBJ2-1, is EPEVTQTPSHQVTQMGQEVILRCVPISNHLYFYWYRQILGQKVEFLVSFYNNEISEKSEIFDDQFSVERPDGSNFTLKIRSTKLEDSAMYFCASSVTSGRATYNEQFFGPGTRLTVL.

V and J are TRBV28 and TRBJ1-2, with a possible D match to TRBD1 (5 bases). Germline V CDR1 and CDR2: MDHEN, SYDVKM. V lost 4 bases to trimming and J lost 4 bases, with 7 bases between them. The CDR3 has 12 residues. In DNA, the CDR3 is TGTGCCAGCAGTTGGGGGACCTATGGCTACACCTTC. This gives the protein CASSWGTYGYTF.

The chain combines TRBV5-1 with TRBJ2-1, with D uncertain. This CDR3 comprises 14 residues. The V end was cut by 0 bases, the J end by 5 bases, with 9 bases between. The germline gives CDR1 SGHRS, CDR2 YFSETQ. The CDR3 bases are TGCGCCAGCAGCTTGGCGGCCACTCACAATGAGCAGTTCTTC. This translates into CASSLAATHNEQFF.

This chain connects TRBV9 to TRBJ2-7; 10 bases line up with TRBD1. V was pared by 0 bases and J by 5 bases, with 2 bases of the junction left unmatched. The CDR3 length is 14 residues. From germline, CDR1 is SGDLS and CDR2 YYNGEE. The chain's CDR3 is CASSVGGTGDEQYF. CDR3 nucleotides: TGTGCCAGCAGCGTAGGCGGGACAGGGGACGAGCAGTACTTC. Filled out from reference TRBV9 and TRBJ2-7, the complete variable domain reads DSGVTQTPKHLITATGQRVTLRCSPRSGDLSVYWYQQSLDQGLQFLIQYYNGEERAKGNILERFSAQQFPDLHSELNLSSLELGDSALYFCASSVGGTGDEQYFGPGTRLTVT.

This clone was recorded only once. CDR3 in amino acids: CSVTAGQGANTGELFF. The CDR3 nucleotides are TGCAGCGTTACAGCCGGACAAGGGGCGAACACCGGGGAGCTGTTTTTT. V and J are TRBV29-1 and TRBJ2-2; a possible D gene is TRBD1 (5 bases). Trimming took off 5 bases at V and 0 bases at J, with 16 bases between the two ends. This CDR3 is 16 amino acids long. Germline values: CDR1 SQVTM, CDR2 ANQGSEA.

The rearrangement joins TRBV29-1 to TRBJ2-5; 12 nucleotides agree with TRBD1. This CDR3 has 17 amino acids. J lost 2 bases, V lost 4 bases, and 11 bases had no gene match. Germline loops: CDR1 SQVTM, CDR2 ANQGSEA. DNA of the CDR3: TGCAGCGTTGCCCGGGACAGGGGGCGTCTTGATCAAGAGACCCAGTACTTC. This codes for CSVARDRGRLDQETQYF.

The V gene is TRBV30, the J gene TRBJ2-5; 7 bases match TRBD1. Unmatched junction bases numbered 12, after V lost 3 bases and J lost 5 bases. Per germline, CDR1 GTSNPN and CDR2 SVGIG (reference sequence). The CDR3 has 15 residues. The CDR3 DNA is TGTGCCTGGAGGGCCGGGACAGTAAGAATGGAGACCCAGTACTTC. Residues: CAWRAGTVRMETQYF.

J is TRBJ1-5 and V is TRBV28, with a weak D call TRBD1 (5 bases). Germline-derived CDR1 and CDR2 are MDHEN and SYDVKM. This CDR3 is built from 14 residues. Trimming cost V 4 bases and J 7 bases, with 14 bases left between them. The CDR3 DNA reads as TGTGCCAGCAGTTCTCGCAGGGAGGGGCAGCCCCAGCATTTT. Its protein is CASSSRREGQPQHF.

This clone appeared a single time. The rearrangement joins TRBV7-2 to TRBJ2-1, with D maybe TRBD2 (6 bases). The V gene's germline CDR1 is SGHTA and CDR2 FQGNSA. The CDR3 loop spans 13 amino acids. Trimming took 5 bases from V and 6 from J, leaving 11 bases between them. CDR3 bases: TGTGCCAGCAGCGCGGGACCCGTCAATGAGCAGTTCTTC. Protein sequence: CASSAGPVNEQFF.

The chain is built from TRBV28 and TRBJ1-5, with D perhaps matching TRBD1 (5 bases). With 5 bases removed from V and 5 bases from J, the gap between germline ends came to 10 bases. Germline V gives CDR1 MDHEN, CDR2 SYDVKM. CDR3 length: 13 amino acids. CDR3 sequence reads: CASSQGRDQPQHF. For the CDR3, the DNA is TGTGCCAGCAGTCAGGGAAGGGATCAGCCCCAGCATTTT.

J is TRBJ2-5 and V is TRBV19, with 11 nucleotides matching TRBD2. Germline lookup yields CDR1 LNHDA and CDR2 SQIVND (reference sequence). V lost 8 bases and J lost 3; bases outside the gene matches: 5. CDR3 length equals 14 residues. The CDR3 DNA reads as TGTGCCAGTTCCATAGCGGGAGGGGAAGAGACCCAGTACTTC. Translated: CASSIAGGEETQYF.

The chain uses TRBV10-3 and TRBJ1-2, with TRBD1 as a possible D gene (5 bases). This CDR3 comprises 14 residues. Trimming took 1 base from V and 2 from J, leaving 8 bases between them. Germline CDR1 is ENHRY and CDR2 is SYGVKD. The CDR3 is CAISEWGINYGYTF. In DNA, the CDR3 is TGTGCCATCAGTGAGTGGGGGATAAACTATGGCTACACCTTC.

The chain's CDR3 is CAVGEGQGSMNTEAFF. The CDR3 DNA reads as TGTGCCGTAGGAGAGGGGCAGGGAAGTATGAACACTGAAGCTTTCTTT. The rearrangement joins TRBV5-4 to TRBJ1-1; possibly TRBD1 for D (5 bases). Between the trimmed V and J ends, which lost 10 bases and 0 bases, there was a span of 22 bases. This CDR3 comprises 16 residues. The germline CDR1 and CDR2 sequences are SGHNT and YYREEE (reference sequence).

This clone was counted a single time. The CDR3 DNA reads as TGTGCCAGCAGTGACAAGAGGACAGGGAGGGTGGATGAGCAGTTCTTC. Translation: CASSDKRTGRVDEQFF. The genes are TRBV6-4 and TRBJ2-1; possibly TRBD1 for D (8 bases). V lost 2 bases, J lost 8 bases, and 19 bases lay in between. The V gene's germline CDR1 is MRHNA and CDR2 SNTAGT. This CDR3 has 16 residues.

The gene calls are TRBV4-2 and TRBJ2-2; possibly TRBD2 for D (6 bases). Trimming took off 1 base at V and 6 bases at J, with 15 bases between the two ends. The length of the CDR3 is 16 residues. Germline-derived CDR1 and CDR2 are LGHNA and YNFKEQ. The CDR3 coding sequence is TGTGCCAGCAGCCAAGTAGTACGAGGGAGGTCCGGGGAGCTGTTTTTT. Amino acid sequence: CASSQVVRGRSGELFF.

V usage is TRBV5-8 and J usage is TRBJ2-2; D gene ambiguous. There are 15 residues in the CDR3. V was clipped by 4 bases and J by 5 bases, with 15 bases between them. Germline loops: CDR1 SGHTS, CDR2 YDEGEE. The CDR3 bases are TGTGCCAGCAGCCCAGAGGCTGCCGAGACCGGGGAGCTGTTTTTT. It specifies CASSPEAAETGELFF.

V usage is TRBV6-1 and J usage is TRBJ2-7; TRBD1 matches at 8 bases. The germline V gene encodes CDR1 MNHNS and CDR2 SASEGT. This CDR3 is built from 14 residues. V was clipped by 7 bases and J by 3 bases; unmatched bases: 8. In DNA, the CDR3 is TGTGCCAGCACCTGGACAGGGTCGCGCTACGAGCAGTACTTC. Translated: CASTWTGSRYEQYF.

This chain uses TRBV6-5 with TRBJ2-3; 8 bases are shared with TRBD1. CDR3 length equals 12 residues. Germline lookup yields CDR1 MNHEY and CDR2 SVGAGI. V was clipped by 6 bases and J by 4 bases; unmatched bases: 0. The CDR3 here is CASRQGADTQYF. The DNA for the CDR3 is TGTGCCAGCAGACAGGGGGCAGATACGCAGTATTTT.

The rearrangement links TRBV2 to TRBJ1-3; D is unclear. CDR1 and CDR2 (germline): SNHLY, FYNNEI. This CDR3 comprises 15 residues. Trimming took off 1 base at V and 0 bases at J, with 7 bases between the two ends. In nucleotides, the CDR3 is TGTGCCAGCAGTGAAGAGCGAACCTCTGGAAACACCATATATTTT. Its translation: CASSEERTSGNTIYF.